Sequencing of this T cell receptor beta chain was carried out in a study of blood T cell repertoires in COVID-19. Across the study: Researchers got acute and convalescent COVID-19 samples from the United States, Italy and Spain. PBMCs, B-cell-depleted T cells, or T cells were the source of the cDNA or gDNA that made up the material.

The length of the CDR3 is 15 residues. Unmatched junction bases numbered 12, after V lost 6 bases and J lost 6 bases. Germline V gives CDR1 SGHNT, CDR2 YYREEE (reference sequence). Original processing methods: From reference gene primer amplification, estimates of nucleated cell counts were derived. Clones were sequenced by immunoSEQ multiplex PCR, and TCRdb holds only the in-frame ones, with some missing. V and J calls plus clone size are reproduced from that table; the DNA served to infer D and trimming. The sample has 200,000 to 250,000 clones, roughly 79% seen once. The receptor comes from an elderly woman with acute or convalescent COVID-19. This chain connects TRBV5-4 to TRBJ1-2; 9 nucleotides match TRBD1. The material sequenced was peripheral blood. The CDR3 is CASTRTTGGWNGYTF. CDR3 DNA sequence: TGTGCCAGCACACGAACAACAGGGGGCTGGAATGGCTACACCTTC.